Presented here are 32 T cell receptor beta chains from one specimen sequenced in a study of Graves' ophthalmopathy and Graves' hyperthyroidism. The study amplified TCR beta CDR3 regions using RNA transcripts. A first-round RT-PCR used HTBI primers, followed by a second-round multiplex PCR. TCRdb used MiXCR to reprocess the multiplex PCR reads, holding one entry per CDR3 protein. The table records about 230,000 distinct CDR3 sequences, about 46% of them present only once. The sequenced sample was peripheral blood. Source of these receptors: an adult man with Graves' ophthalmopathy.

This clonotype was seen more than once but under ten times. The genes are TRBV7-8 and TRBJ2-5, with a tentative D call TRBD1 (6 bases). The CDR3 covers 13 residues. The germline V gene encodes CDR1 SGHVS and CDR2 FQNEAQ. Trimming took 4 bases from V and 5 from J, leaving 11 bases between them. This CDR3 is CASSSRGMETQYF. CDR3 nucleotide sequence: TGTGCCAGCAGCTCAAGGGGGATGGAGACCCAGTACTTC. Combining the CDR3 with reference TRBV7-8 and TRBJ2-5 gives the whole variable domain GAGVSQSPRYKVAKRGQDVALRCDPISGHVSLFWYQQALGQGPEFLTYFQNEAQLDKSGLPSDRFFAERPEGSVSTLKIQRTQQEDSAVYLCASSSRGMETQYFGPGTRLLVL.

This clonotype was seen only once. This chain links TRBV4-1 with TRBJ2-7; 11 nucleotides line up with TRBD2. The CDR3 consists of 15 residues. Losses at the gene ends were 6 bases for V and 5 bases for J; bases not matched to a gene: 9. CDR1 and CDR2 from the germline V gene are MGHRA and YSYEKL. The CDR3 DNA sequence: TGCGCCAGCAGGCCGTCACTAGCGGGAGCCGACGAGCAGTACTTC. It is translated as CASRPSLAGADEQYF.

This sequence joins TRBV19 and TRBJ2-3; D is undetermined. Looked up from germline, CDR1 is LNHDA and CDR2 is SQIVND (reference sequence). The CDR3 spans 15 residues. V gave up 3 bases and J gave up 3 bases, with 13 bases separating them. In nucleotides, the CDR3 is TGTGCCAGTAGTATGAGTCGCGACACTACAGATACGCAGTATTTT. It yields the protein CASSMSRDTTDTQYF.

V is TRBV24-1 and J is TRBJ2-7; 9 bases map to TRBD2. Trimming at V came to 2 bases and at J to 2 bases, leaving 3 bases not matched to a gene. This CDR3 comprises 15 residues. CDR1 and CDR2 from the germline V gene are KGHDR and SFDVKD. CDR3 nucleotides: TGTGCCACCAGTGATTCGACTAGCGGTACCTACGAGCAGTACTTC. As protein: CATSDSTSGTYEQYF.

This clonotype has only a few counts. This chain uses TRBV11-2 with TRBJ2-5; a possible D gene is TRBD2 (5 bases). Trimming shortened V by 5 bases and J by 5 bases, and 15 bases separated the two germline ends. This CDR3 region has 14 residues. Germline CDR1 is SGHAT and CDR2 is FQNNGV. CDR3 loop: CASSPLASMETQYF. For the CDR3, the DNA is TGTGCCAGCAGCCCTTTGGCTAGCATGGAGACCCAGTACTTC.

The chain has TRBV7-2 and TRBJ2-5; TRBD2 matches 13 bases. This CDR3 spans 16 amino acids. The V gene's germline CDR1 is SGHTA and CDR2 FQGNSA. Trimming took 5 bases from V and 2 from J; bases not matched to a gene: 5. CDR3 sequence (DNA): TGTGCCAGCAGCCTATGGACTAGCGGGGGTCAAGAGACCCAGTACTTC. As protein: CASSLWTSGGQETQYF.

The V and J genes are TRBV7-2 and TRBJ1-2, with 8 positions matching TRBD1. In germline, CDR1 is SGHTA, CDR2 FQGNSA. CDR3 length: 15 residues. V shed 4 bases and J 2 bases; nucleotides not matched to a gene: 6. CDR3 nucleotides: TGTGCCAGCAGCTCCCAGCAGGGGGCGAACTATGGCTACACCTTC. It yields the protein CASSSQQGANYGYTF.

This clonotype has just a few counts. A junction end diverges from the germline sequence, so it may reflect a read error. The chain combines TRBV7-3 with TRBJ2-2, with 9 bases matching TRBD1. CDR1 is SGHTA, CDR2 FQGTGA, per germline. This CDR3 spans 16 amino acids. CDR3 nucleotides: TGTGCCATCAGCCCCGGGACAGGGACGGGCGACGGGGAGCTGTTTTTT. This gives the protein CAISPGTGTGDGELFF.

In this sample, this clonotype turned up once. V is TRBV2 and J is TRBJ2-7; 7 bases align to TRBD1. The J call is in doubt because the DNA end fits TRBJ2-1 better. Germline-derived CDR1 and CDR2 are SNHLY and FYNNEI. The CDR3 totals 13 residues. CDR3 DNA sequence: TGTGCCAGCAGTGAAACGGCAGGGGGTGAGCAGTTCTTC. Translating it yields CASSETAGGEQFF.

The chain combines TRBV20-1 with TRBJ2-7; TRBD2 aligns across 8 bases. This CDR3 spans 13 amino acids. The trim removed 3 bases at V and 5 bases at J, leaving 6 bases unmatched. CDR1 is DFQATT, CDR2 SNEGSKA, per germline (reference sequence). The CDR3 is CSASAPGGDEQYF. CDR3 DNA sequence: TGCAGTGCTAGTGCCCCGGGGGGGGACGAGCAGTACTTC.

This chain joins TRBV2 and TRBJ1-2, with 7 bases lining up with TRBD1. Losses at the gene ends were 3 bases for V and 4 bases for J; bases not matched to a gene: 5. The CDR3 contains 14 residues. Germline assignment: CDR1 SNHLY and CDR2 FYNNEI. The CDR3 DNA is TGTGCCAGCAGTGATCGGGACAGTCGCTATGGCTACACCTTC. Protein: CASSDRDSRYGYTF.

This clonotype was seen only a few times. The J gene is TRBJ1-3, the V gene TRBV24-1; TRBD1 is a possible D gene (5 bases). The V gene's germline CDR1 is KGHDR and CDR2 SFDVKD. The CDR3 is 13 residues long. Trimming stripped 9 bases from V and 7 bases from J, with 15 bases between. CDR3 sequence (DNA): TGTGCCACCGGAGCAGGGTTGGAGAACACCATATATTTT. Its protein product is CATGAGLENTIYF.

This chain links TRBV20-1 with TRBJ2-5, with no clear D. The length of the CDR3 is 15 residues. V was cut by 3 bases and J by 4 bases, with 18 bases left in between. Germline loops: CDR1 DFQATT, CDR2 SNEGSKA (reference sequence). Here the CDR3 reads CSASNNRRPVETQYF. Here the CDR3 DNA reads TGCAGTGCTAGCAACAACCGAAGACCTGTAGAGACCCAGTACTTC.

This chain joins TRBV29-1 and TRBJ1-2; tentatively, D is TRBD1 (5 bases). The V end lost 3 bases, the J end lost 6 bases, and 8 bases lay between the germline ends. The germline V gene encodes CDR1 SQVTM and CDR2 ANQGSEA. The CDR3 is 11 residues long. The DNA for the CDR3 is TGCAGCGTTGACAAGGGGAATGGCTACACCTTC. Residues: CSVDKGNGYTF.

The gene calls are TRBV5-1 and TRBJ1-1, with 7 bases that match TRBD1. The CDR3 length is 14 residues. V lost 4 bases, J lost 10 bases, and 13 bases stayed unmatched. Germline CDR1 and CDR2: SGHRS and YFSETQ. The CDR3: CASSTQGVGDGAFF. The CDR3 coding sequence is TGCGCCAGCAGCACGCAGGGGGTGGGGGACGGAGCTTTCTTT.

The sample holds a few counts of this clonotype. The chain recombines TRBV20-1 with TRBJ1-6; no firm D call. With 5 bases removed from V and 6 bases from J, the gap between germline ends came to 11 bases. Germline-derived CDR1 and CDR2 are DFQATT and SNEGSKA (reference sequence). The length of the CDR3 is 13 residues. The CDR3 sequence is CSALATVNSPLHF. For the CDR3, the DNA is TGCAGTGCTCTGGCCACAGTTAATTCACCCCTCCACTTT.

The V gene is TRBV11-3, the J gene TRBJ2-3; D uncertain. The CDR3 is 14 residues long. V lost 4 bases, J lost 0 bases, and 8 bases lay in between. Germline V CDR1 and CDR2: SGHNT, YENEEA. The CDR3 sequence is CASSSELSTDTQYF. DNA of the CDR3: TGTGCCAGCAGCTCAGAGCTAAGCACAGATACGCAGTATTTT.

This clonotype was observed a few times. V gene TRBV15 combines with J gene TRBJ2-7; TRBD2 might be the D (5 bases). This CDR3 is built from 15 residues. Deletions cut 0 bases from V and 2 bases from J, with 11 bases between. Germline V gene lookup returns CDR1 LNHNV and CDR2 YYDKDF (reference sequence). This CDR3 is CATSRDSAGAYEQYF. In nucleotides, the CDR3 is TGTGCCACCAGCAGAGATTCGGCGGGCGCCTACGAGCAGTACTTC.

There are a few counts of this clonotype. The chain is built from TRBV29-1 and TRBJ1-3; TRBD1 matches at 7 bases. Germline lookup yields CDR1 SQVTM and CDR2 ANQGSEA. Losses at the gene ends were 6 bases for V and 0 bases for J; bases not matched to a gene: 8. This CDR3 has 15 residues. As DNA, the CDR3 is TGCAGCGTGGAACTTCAGGGGGGCTCTGGAAACACCATATATTTT. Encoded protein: CSVELQGGSGNTIYF. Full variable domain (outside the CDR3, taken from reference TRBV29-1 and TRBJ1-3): SAVISQKPSRDICQRGTSLTIQCQVDSQVTMMFWYRQQPGQSLTLIATANQGSEATYESGFVIDKFPISRPNLTFSTLTVSNMSPEDSSIYLCSVELQGGSGNTIYFGEGSWLTVV.

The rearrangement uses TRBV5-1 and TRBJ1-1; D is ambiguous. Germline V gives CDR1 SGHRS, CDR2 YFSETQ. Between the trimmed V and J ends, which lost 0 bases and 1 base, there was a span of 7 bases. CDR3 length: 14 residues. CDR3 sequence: CASSLVRENTEAFF. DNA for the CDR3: TGCGCCAGCAGCTTGGTTCGGGAGAACACTGAAGCTTTCTTT.

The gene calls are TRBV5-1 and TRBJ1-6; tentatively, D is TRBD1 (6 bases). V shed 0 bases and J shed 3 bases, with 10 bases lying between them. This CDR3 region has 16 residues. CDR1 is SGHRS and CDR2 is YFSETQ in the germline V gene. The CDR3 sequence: CASSLGTGFYNSPLHF. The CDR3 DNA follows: TGCGCCAGCAGCTTGGGCACAGGGTTCTATAATTCACCCCTCCACTTT.

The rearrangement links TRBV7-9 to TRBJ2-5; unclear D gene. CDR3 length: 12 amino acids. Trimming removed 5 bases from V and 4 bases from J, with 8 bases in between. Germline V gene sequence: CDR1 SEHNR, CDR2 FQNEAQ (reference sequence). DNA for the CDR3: TGTGCCAGCAGCACCACTGCAGAGACCCAGTACTTC. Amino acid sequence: CASSTTAETQYF.

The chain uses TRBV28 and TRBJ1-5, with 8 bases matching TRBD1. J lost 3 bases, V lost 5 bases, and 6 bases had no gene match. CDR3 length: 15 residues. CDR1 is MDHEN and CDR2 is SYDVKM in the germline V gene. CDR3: CASSPMTGANQPQHF. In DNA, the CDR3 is TGTGCCAGCAGTCCGATGACAGGGGCCAATCAGCCCCAGCATTTT.

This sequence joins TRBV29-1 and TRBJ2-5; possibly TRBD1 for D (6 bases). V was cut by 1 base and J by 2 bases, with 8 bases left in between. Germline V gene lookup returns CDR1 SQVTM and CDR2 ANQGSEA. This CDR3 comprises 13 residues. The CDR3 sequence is CSVEGDTQETQYF. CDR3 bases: TGCAGCGTTGAAGGGGACACTCAAGAGACCCAGTACTTC.

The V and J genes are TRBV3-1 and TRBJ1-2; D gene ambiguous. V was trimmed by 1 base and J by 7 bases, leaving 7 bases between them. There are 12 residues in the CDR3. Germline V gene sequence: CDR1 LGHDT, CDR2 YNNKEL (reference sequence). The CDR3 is CASSQGSLGYTF. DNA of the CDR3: TGTGCCAGCAGCCAAGGGAGCCTTGGCTACACCTTC.

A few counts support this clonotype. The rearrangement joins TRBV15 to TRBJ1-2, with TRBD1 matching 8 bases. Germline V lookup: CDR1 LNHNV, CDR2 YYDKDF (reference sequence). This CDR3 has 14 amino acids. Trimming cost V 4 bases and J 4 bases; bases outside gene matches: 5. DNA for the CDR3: TGTGCCACCAGCACGAGGACAGGGTCCTATGGCTACACCTTC. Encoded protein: CATSTRTGSYGYTF.

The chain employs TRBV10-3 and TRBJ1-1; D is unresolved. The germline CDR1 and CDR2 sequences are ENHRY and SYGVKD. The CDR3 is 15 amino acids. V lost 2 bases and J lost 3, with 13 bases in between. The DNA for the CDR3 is TGTGCCATCAGTGAGGGACTAGCGGCTGACACTGAAGCTTTCTTT. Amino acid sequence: CAISEGLAADTEAFF.

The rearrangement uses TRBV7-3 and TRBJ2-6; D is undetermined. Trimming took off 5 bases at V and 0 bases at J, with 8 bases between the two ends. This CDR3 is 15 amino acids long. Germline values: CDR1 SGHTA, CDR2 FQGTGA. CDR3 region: CASSPSNSGANVLTF. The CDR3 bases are TGTGCCAGCAGCCCTTCTAACTCTGGGGCCAACGTCCTGACTTTC.

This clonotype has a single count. CDR3 in amino acids: CASSQGWASGTETQYF. In nucleotides, the CDR3 is TGTGCCAGCAGCCAAGGATGGGCTAGCGGGACGGAGACCCAGTACTTC. The V gene is TRBV14, the J gene TRBJ2-5; 9 nucleotides agree with TRBD2. V trimming: 1 base; J trimming: 5 bases; junction bases outside the gene matches: 8. The CDR3 has 16 amino acids. CDR1 is SGHDN and CDR2 is FVKESK in the germline V gene.

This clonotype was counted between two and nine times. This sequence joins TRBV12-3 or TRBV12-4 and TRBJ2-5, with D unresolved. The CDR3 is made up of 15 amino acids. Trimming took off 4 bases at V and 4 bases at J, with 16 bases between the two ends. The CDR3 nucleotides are TGTGCCAGCAGTTCCCCTCCTGGACGGTCAGAGACCCAGTACTTC. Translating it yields CASSSPPGRSETQYF.

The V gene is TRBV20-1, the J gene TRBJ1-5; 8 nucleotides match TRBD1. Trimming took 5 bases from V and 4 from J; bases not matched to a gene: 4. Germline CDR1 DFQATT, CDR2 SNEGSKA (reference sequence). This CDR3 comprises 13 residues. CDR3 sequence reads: CSAGQGANQPQHF. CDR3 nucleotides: TGCAGTGCTGGGCAGGGGGCTAATCAGCCCCAGCATTTT.

CDR3 protein: CASSLALAGDEQYF. For the CDR3, the DNA is TGCGCCAGCAGCTTGGCACTAGCGGGAGACGAGCAGTACTTC. The V call is TRBV5-1, the J call TRBJ2-7; the match to TRBD2 covers 11 bases. Germline V gene sequence: CDR1 SGHRS, CDR2 YFSETQ. This CDR3 region has 14 residues. With V trimmed by 0 bases and J by 5 bases, 1 base remained unmatched.